This T cell receptor beta chain comes out of a study of T cell clonality in common variable immunodeficiency. CVID subjects had received replacement immunoglobulin for at least one year. Whole-study findings and limits: In common variable immunodeficiency, TCR beta chains reportedly carried fewer deletions and N-nucleotide insertions.

Libraries were prepared by immunoSEQ multiplex PCR; TCRdb keeps only in-frame clonotypes and omits some of them. The record shows 15,000 to 20,000 clones for this sample, with no singletons present. With regard to this clone: Its antigen is currently unknown. The missing CDR3 end, 3 residues past where the read stops, is filled in from the germline J gene.

CDR1 is SNHLY, CDR2 FYNNEI, per germline. The CDR3 runs to 14 residues. With 4 bases removed from V and 7 bases from J, the gap between germline ends came to 14 bases. The V gene is TRBV2, the J gene TRBJ1-5, with D possibly TRBD1 on 6 matching bases. Source material: peripheral blood mononuclear cells. This sequence originates from a human donor with common variable immunodeficiency. CDR3: CASSVQGRGQPQHF. Partial CDR3 DNA: TGTGCCAGCAGTGTCCAGGGGAGGGGCCAGCCC.